Below, 14 T cell receptor beta chains from the same sample are listed, as sequenced in a study of blood T cell repertoires in COVID-19. Method: immunoSEQ multiplex PCR; TCRdb's copy keeps in-frame clones and lacks some. The sample records 250,000 to 300,000 clones, 86% being singletons. What was sequenced was peripheral blood. These receptors came from a man aged 18 to 35 with active or convalescent COVID-19.

V gene TRBV5-1 combines with J gene TRBJ2-1; 7 bases line up with TRBD1. CDR3 size: 15 residues. Germline-derived CDR1 and CDR2 are SGHRS and YFSETQ. Unmatched junction bases numbered 8, after V lost 3 bases and J lost 5 bases. DNA of the CDR3: TGCGCCAGCAGCTCCCCTCCTAGGGGGCACAATGAGCAGTTCTTC. This gives the protein CASSSPPRGHNEQFF.

The rearrangement joins TRBV19 to TRBJ2-7; 8 positions agree with TRBD2. The length of the CDR3 is 15 residues. Germline trimming cut 3 bases from V and 4 bases from J; bases unmatched to any gene: 8. Germline CDR1 LNHDA, CDR2 SQIVND (reference sequence). The CDR3 DNA sequence: TGTGCCAGTAGTATCGGGAGGACTAGCCAGTACGAGCAGTACTTC. This codes for CASSIGRTSQYEQYF.

V gene TRBV18 combines with J gene TRBJ1-5, with D perhaps matching TRBD1 (5 bases). Trimming left V 3 bases short and J 4 bases short, with 7 bases between. This CDR3 comprises 13 residues. Germline V lookup: CDR1 KGHSH, CDR2 LQKENI. Here the CDR3 DNA reads TGTGCCAGCTCACCGACAGATAATCAGCCCCAGCATTTT. It encodes CASSPTDNQPQHF.

CDR3 DNA sequence: TGTGCCAGCAGCCCCGGGACAGGGCTCTCTGGGGCCAACGTCCTGACTTTC. Translation gives CASSPGTGLSGANVLTF. This chain connects TRBV27 to TRBJ2-6; 9 bases line up with TRBD1. The CDR3 is 17 residues long. Trimming took 6 bases from V and 0 from J; bases not matched to a gene: 6. Germline CDR1 reads MNHEY; CDR2 reads SMNVEV (reference sequence).

CDR3 residues: CASTNTGNSARYEQYF. DNA for the CDR3: TGTGCCAGCACTAATACCGGTAACTCCGCTCGCTACGAGCAGTACTTC. The V and J genes are TRBV6-6 and TRBJ2-7; D ambiguous. The CDR3 runs 16 residues. V was trimmed by 7 bases and J by 3 bases, leaving 22 bases between them. CDR1 and CDR2 (germline): MNHNY, SVGAGI (reference sequence).

A single count supports this clone. This rearrangement joins TRBV7-3 to TRBJ2-1, with 10 bases fitting TRBD2. The CDR3 is 15 residues long. The V gene end was trimmed by 5 bases and the J gene end by 4 bases; junction bases not matched to a gene: 5. CDR1 and CDR2 (germline): SGHTA, FQGTGA. The CDR3 DNA reads TGTGCCAGCAGCCCCGGACTAGCGGTGTACAATGAGCAGTTCTTC. This encodes CASSPGLAVYNEQFF.

This clone came up many times. V usage is TRBV2 and J usage is TRBJ1-2, with a possible D match to TRBD1 (6 bases). The CDR3 sequence is 13 residues long. Germline V gene data show CDR1 as SNHLY and CDR2 as FYNNEI. V lost 5 bases and J 5 bases, leaving 12 bases between the germline ends. CDR3 nucleotide sequence: TGTGCCAGCAGTCGGACAGAACGGTATGGCTACACCTTC. It codes for CASSRTERYGYTF. Drawing the rest from reference TRBV2 and TRBJ1-2, the complete variable domain is EPEVTQTPSHQVTQMGQEVILRCVPISNHLYFYWYRQILGQKVEFLVSFYNNEISEKSEIFDDQFSVERPDGSNFTLKIRSTKLEDSAMYFCASSRTERYGYTFGSGTRLTVV.

The count of this clone is one. The genes are TRBV2 and TRBJ1-2, with TRBD1 identical over 8 bases. This CDR3 is built from 14 residues. With 6 bases clipped from V and 7 bases from J, the junction kept 10 bases outside the gene matches. Germline-derived CDR1 and CDR2 are SNHLY and FYNNEI. CDR3 sequence: CASSPGQATVGYTF. Here the CDR3 DNA reads TGTGCCAGCAGCCCGGGACAGGCCACGGTTGGCTACACCTTC.

This clone came up many times. The chain uses TRBV28 and TRBJ1-2; D perhaps matches TRBD1 (5 bases). Trimming left V 6 bases short and J 0 bases short, with 20 bases between. CDR1 is MDHEN and CDR2 is SYDVKM in the germline V gene. This CDR3 contains 17 residues. The CDR3: CASSFMGRGRPNYGYTF. In nucleotides, the CDR3 is TGTGCCAGCAGCTTTATGGGGCGGGGCCGTCCTAACTATGGCTACACCTTC.

This chain uses TRBV28 with TRBJ1-6, with a tentative D call TRBD1 (6 bases). There are 16 residues in the CDR3. Germline V CDR1 and CDR2: MDHEN, SYDVKM. With 4 bases removed from V and 4 bases from J, the gap between germline ends came to 14 bases. The CDR3 region is CASSYGTPNYNSPLHF. CDR3 coding DNA: TGTGCCAGCAGTTATGGGACACCTAATTATAATTCACCCCTCCACTTT.

The chain has TRBV7-9 and TRBJ2-3; D is uncertain. Germline V CDR1 and CDR2: SEHNR, FQNEAQ (reference sequence). The CDR3 totals 13 residues. V was shortened by 1 base and J by 6 bases, with 8 bases between the two germline ends. The CDR3 spells CASSLDSPDTQYF. The CDR3 DNA reads as TGTGCCAGCAGCTTAGATAGCCCGGATACGCAGTATTTT. The full variable domain, its missing parts supplied by reference TRBV7-9 and TRBJ2-3, is DTGVSQNPRHKITKRGQNVTFRCDPISEHNRLYWYRQTLGQGPEFLTYFQNEAQLEKSRLLSDRFSAERPKGSFSTLEIQRTEQGDSAMYLCASSLDSPDTQYFGPGTRLTVL.

The V call is TRBV21-1, the J call TRBJ2-2; whether TRBD1, the table's D call, matches the DNA was not checked. TRBV21-1 is flagged as a pseudogene. The length of the CDR3 is 17 residues. The CDR3 loop is CASSPHCTGGIAGELFF. The CDR3 DNA sequence: TGTGCCAGCAGCCCACATTGCACAGGGGGCATCGCCGGGGAGCTGTTTTTT.

This chain joins TRBV7-3 and TRBJ2-5, with TRBD2 matching over 12 bases. V was pared by 5 bases and J by 2 bases, with 3 bases of the junction left unmatched. Germline V lookup: CDR1 SGHTA, CDR2 FQGTGA. The CDR3 consists of 15 residues. The CDR3 DNA sequence: TGTGCCAGCAGCAGGACTAGCGGGGTACAAGAGACCCAGTACTTC. Amino acids: CASSRTSGVQETQYF.

The chain uses TRBV10-3 and TRBJ2-2; 7 bases agree with TRBD2. V was clipped by 11 bases and J by 5 bases; unmatched bases: 14. The CDR3 loop spans 15 amino acids. Germline CDR1 reads ENHRY; CDR2 reads SYGVKD. This CDR3 is CAAGGAGERTGELFF. The CDR3 DNA sequence: TGTGCCGCCGGAGGGGCGGGGGAAAGGACCGGGGAGCTGTTTTTT.